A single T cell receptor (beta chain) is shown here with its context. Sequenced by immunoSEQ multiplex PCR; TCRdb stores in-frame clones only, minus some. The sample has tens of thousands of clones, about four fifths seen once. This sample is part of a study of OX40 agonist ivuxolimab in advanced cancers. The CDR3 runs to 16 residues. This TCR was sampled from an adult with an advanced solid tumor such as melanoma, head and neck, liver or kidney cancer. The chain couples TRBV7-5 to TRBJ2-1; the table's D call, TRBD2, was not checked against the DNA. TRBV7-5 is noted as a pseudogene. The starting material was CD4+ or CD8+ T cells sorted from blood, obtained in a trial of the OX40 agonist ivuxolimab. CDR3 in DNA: TGTGCCAGCAGCTTGTGGACTAGCCGCGGGAACAATGAGCAGTTCTTC. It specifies CASSLWTSRGNNEQFF.